One sample yielded the 28 T cell receptor beta chains listed below, sequenced in a study of memory CD4+ T cells and cytomegalovirus serostatus. The sort gate was single viable CD3+CD4+CD8-CD45RO+ cells for memory CD4+ T cells. Assay: immunoSEQ multiplex PCR; the TCRdb copy retains only in-frame clones and omits some. The table has under 75,000 clones, over 70% seen once. Sequences were obtained from memory CD4+ T cells from blood. All receptors come from an adult in good health and CMV-seronegative. Some clones in this sample may be carry-over from other donors' samples.

The rearrangement uses TRBV10-3 and TRBJ1-1; D call uncertain. CDR3 length equals 14 residues. Trimming took off 2 bases at V and 7 bases at J, with 14 bases between the two ends. Germline V CDR1 and CDR2: ENHRY, SYGVKD. CDR3 loop: CAISEDHGWLEAFF. CDR3 coding DNA: TGTGCCATCAGTGAGGACCATGGGTGGCTTGAAGCTTTCTTT.

The chain has TRBV7-9 and TRBJ2-1; 9 nucleotides line up with TRBD2. The V gene's germline CDR1 is SEHNR and CDR2 FQNEAQ (reference sequence). The CDR3 extends over 18 amino acids. J was trimmed by 0 bases and V by 6 bases; bases with no gene match: 12. CDR3 DNA sequence: TGTGCCAGCAGGAGGGGGGTGACTAGCGGAGTCTCCTACAATGAGCAGTTCTTC. It translates to CASRRGVTSGVSYNEQFF.

The chain carries TRBV28 and TRBJ1-2; D not certain. V dropped 3 bases and J dropped 6 bases, with 11 bases sitting between them. The CDR3 extends over 13 amino acids. Germline values: CDR1 MDHEN, CDR2 SYDVKM. Here the CDR3 reads CASSFSLEDGYTF. CDR3 nucleotide sequence: TGTGCCAGCAGTTTCTCCCTTGAGGATGGCTACACCTTC.

This clone was picked up one time. The genes are TRBV7-2 and TRBJ2-1; 10 bases are a match to TRBD2. This CDR3 comprises 16 residues. Germline CDR1 reads SGHTA; CDR2 reads FQGNSA. V trimming: 1 base; J trimming: 13 bases; junction bases outside the gene matches: 13. The CDR3 protein is CASSLVAGTSEIAQFF. CDR3 nucleotides: TGTGCCAGCAGCTTAGTTGCCGGGACTAGCGAGATAGCTCAGTTCTTC. Using reference TRBV7-2 and TRBJ2-1 for the parts outside the CDR3, the full variable domain is GAGVSQSPSNKVTEKGKDVELRCDPISGHTALYWYRQSLGQGLEFLIYFQGNSAPDKSGLPSDRFSAERTGGSVSTLTIQRTQQEDSAVYLCASSLVAGTSEIAQFFGPGTRLTVL.

This sequence joins TRBV20-1 and TRBJ2-5; no firm D call. Trimming left V 3 bases short and J 4 bases short, with 6 bases between. Per germline, CDR1 DFQATT and CDR2 SNEGSKA (reference sequence). The CDR3 extends over 11 amino acids. The CDR3 DNA reads TGCAGTGCTAGCCTCGGAGAGACCCAGTACTTC. Translated: CSASLGETQYF.

V gene TRBV6-1 combines with J gene TRBJ2-7, with 10 bases fitting TRBD1. CDR3 length: 15 residues. With 5 bases clipped from V and 4 bases from J, the junction kept 8 bases outside the gene matches. From germline, CDR1 is MNHNS and CDR2 SASEGT. The CDR3 DNA reads TGTGCCAGCAGTAGTGCGGGACAGGGGAAATACGAGCAGTACTTC. Translated, it gives CASSSAGQGKYEQYF.

The chain has TRBV18 and TRBJ1-1, with unresolved D. Trimming left V 2 bases short and J 2 bases short, with 12 bases between. CDR1 is KGHSH and CDR2 is LQKENI in the germline V gene. CDR3 size: 15 residues. The CDR3 region is CASSPNAGGNTEAFF. The CDR3 coding sequence is TGTGCCAGCTCACCAAACGCGGGAGGAAACACTGAAGCTTTCTTT.

The CDR3 is CASSPGSRSTDTQYF. CDR3 bases: TGTGCCAGCAGCCCGGGGAGTAGAAGCACAGATACGCAGTATTTT. V gene TRBV27 combines with J gene TRBJ2-3; possibly TRBD2 for D (5 bases). Trimming took off 6 bases at V and 0 bases at J, with 13 bases between the two ends. Per the germline V gene, CDR1 is MNHEY and CDR2 is SMNVEV (reference sequence). The CDR3 length is 15 residues.

The rearrangement links TRBV18 to TRBJ2-1, with 10 bases lining up with TRBD1. The V segment lost 0 bases and the J segment 5 bases; nucleotides outside the gene matches: 4. CDR3 length equals 16 residues. Germline CDR1 and CDR2: KGHSH and LQKENI. The chain's CDR3 is CASSPPWGTGDNEQFF. The CDR3 DNA reads TGTGCCAGCTCACCACCGTGGGGGACAGGGGACAATGAGCAGTTCTTC.

The chain recombines TRBV2 with TRBJ2-7; D unresolved. The CDR3 extends over 13 amino acids. Germline V gene sequence: CDR1 SNHLY, CDR2 FYNNEI. The V end was cut by 1 base, the J end by 4 bases, with 8 bases between. The CDR3 DNA is TGTGCCAGCAGTGAAGTTGGGGTTTACGAGCAGTACTTC. Translating it yields CASSEVGVYEQYF.

The chain joins TRBV18 to TRBJ2-1; 9 bases fit TRBD1. The CDR3 spans 15 residues. J lost 3 bases, V lost 1 base, and 1 base had no gene match. Per the germline V gene, CDR1 is KGHSH and CDR2 is LQKENI. CDR3: CASSPRDRVYNEQFF. DNA of the CDR3: TGTGCCAGCTCACCACGGGACAGGGTCTACAATGAGCAGTTCTTC.

The chain employs TRBV10-3 and TRBJ2-3; the D is unclear. There are 13 residues in the CDR3. V was cut by 4 bases and J by 3 bases, with 8 bases left in between. Per germline, CDR1 ENHRY and CDR2 SYGVKD. CDR3 amino acids: CAISVAGTDTQYF. CDR3 DNA sequence: TGTGCCATCAGTGTAGCCGGAACAGATACGCAGTATTTT.

V is TRBV10-2 and J is TRBJ2-2; 8 bases align to TRBD2. There are 14 residues in the CDR3. Germline CDR1 and CDR2: WSHSY and SAAADI. V lost 6 bases, J lost 0 bases, and 0 bases stayed unmatched. CDR3 sequence reads: CASRGLANTGELFF. The CDR3 DNA reads TGCGCCAGCAGGGGACTAGCGAACACCGGGGAGCTGTTTTTT.

V usage is TRBV10-1 and J usage is TRBJ1-1; D gene ambiguous. The CDR3 contains 13 residues. CDR1 is WNHNN, CDR2 SYGVQD, per germline (reference sequence). The germline V and J ends were trimmed by 4 bases and 2 bases, with 8 bases remaining between them. DNA for the CDR3: TGCGCCAGCAGTGTTGCTAGAAACACTGAAGCTTTCTTT. This sequence encodes CASSVARNTEAFF.

This chain joins TRBV27 and TRBJ1-4; the match to TRBD1 covers 7 bases. Germline V gene lookup returns CDR1 MNHEY and CDR2 SMNVEV (reference sequence). This CDR3 contains 15 residues. V trimming: 5 bases; J trimming: 8 bases; junction bases outside the gene matches: 11. The CDR3 reads CASSGGGRAGEKLFF. The CDR3 coding sequence is TGTGCCAGCAGTGGAGGGGGCAGGGCAGGGGAAAAACTGTTTTTT.

V gene TRBV6-6 combines with J gene TRBJ2-1, with 7 positions matching TRBD2. Trimming cost V 4 bases and J 7 bases; bases outside gene matches: 4. Germline V gene lookup returns CDR1 MNHNY and CDR2 SVGAGI (reference sequence). This CDR3 comprises 13 residues. The CDR3 spells CASSSLAANEQFF. CDR3 bases: TGTGCCAGCAGTTCCCTAGCGGCTAATGAGCAGTTCTTC.

This clone occurred a few times. The rearrangement joins TRBV5-4 to TRBJ1-1; 7 bases line up with TRBD1. Trimming at V came to 1 base and at J to 2 bases, leaving 8 bases not matched to a gene. Germline CDR1 and CDR2: SGHNT and YYREEE (reference sequence). The CDR3 is made up of 16 amino acids. CDR3 sequence reads: CASSLNRDRLNTEAFF. The CDR3 DNA sequence: TGTGCCAGCAGCTTGAACCGGGACAGACTCAACACTGAAGCTTTCTTT.

The chain joins TRBV28 to TRBJ1-5; D unresolved. Germline V gene sequence: CDR1 MDHEN, CDR2 SYDVKM. V was clipped by 3 bases and J by 6 bases, with 9 bases between them. This CDR3 has 13 amino acids. CDR3 sequence reads: CASSFIGVQPQHF. The CDR3 DNA is TGTGCCAGCAGTTTCATCGGGGTTCAGCCCCAGCATTTT.

The CDR3 DNA follows: TGTGCCAGCTCACCACCCCTGAGCGGGACCTCTATTTACGAGCAGTACTTC. Its translation is CASSPPLSGTSIYEQYF. The genes are TRBV18 and TRBJ2-7, with TRBD2 matching over 7 bases. The V and J ends lost 0 bases and 4 bases, in that order; junction bases with no gene match: 12. The CDR3 contains 17 residues. The germline CDR1 and CDR2 sequences are KGHSH and LQKENI.

V usage is TRBV2 and J usage is TRBJ2-7, with TRBD2 identical over 13 bases. The CDR3 consists of 17 residues. Germline V gene data show CDR1 as SNHLY and CDR2 as FYNNEI. V dropped 6 bases and J dropped 4; count of bases not matched to a gene: 12. The CDR3 here is CASSGLAGAPGRYEQYF. CDR3 coding DNA: TGTGCCAGCAGCGGACTAGCGGGAGCCCCCGGGAGGTACGAGCAGTACTTC.

This clone was observed a few times. The V call is TRBV2, the J call TRBJ2-4; 9 bases agree with TRBD1. This CDR3 spans 13 amino acids. V lost 7 bases to trimming and J lost 8 bases; unmatched junction nucleotides: 6. CDR1 is SNHLY and CDR2 is FYNNEI in the germline V gene. In DNA, the CDR3 is TGTGCCAGCAAGTGGACAGGGGCGGACATTCAGTACTTC. Amino acid sequence: CASKWTGADIQYF.

This clone has a single count. The rearrangement links TRBV7-2 to TRBJ2-3; D uncertain. V was clipped by 3 bases and J by 7 bases, with 17 bases between them. In germline, CDR1 is SGHTA, CDR2 FQGNSA. The CDR3 is 15 residues long. The CDR3 sequence: CASSFVGGSHNTQYF. The DNA for the CDR3 is TGTGCCAGCAGCTTTGTAGGTGGAAGTCACAATACGCAGTATTTT.

This clone is a singleton in its sample. The chain uses TRBV30 and TRBJ1-1; TRBD1 might be the D (6 bases). With 5 bases removed from V and 5 bases from J, the gap between germline ends came to 15 bases. CDR3 length: 13 residues. From germline, CDR1 is GTSNPN and CDR2 SVGIG (reference sequence). The CDR3 is CAWRGQLRTEAFF. DNA of the CDR3: TGTGCCTGGCGGGGACAACTGAGAACTGAAGCTTTCTTT.

This chain connects TRBV6-6 to TRBJ2-7, with 7 nucleotides matching TRBD1. Germline-derived CDR1 and CDR2 are MNHNY and SVGAGI (reference sequence). This CDR3 comprises 15 residues. After removal of 7 bases from V and 3 bases from J, the junction contained 12 bases not matched to a gene. CDR3 sequence reads: CASTPTGTAVYEQYF. CDR3 bases: TGTGCCAGCACGCCGACCGGGACAGCGGTCTACGAGCAGTACTTC.

The chain uses TRBV29-1 and TRBJ1-1; D remains unclear. Germline CDR1 SQVTM, CDR2 ANQGSEA. Trimming stripped 3 bases from V and 4 bases from J, with 9 bases between. The CDR3 covers 12 residues. The CDR3 nucleotides read TGCAGCGTTGAGGGAGGAGGCACTGAAGCTTTCTTT. It is translated as CSVEGGGTEAFF.

V is TRBV28 and J is TRBJ1-2; no definite D call. CDR1 and CDR2 (germline): MDHEN, SYDVKM. This CDR3 has 14 amino acids. Deletions cut 3 bases from V and 4 bases from J, with 12 bases between. The DNA for the CDR3 is TGTGCCAGCAGTTTCGGGGTACCTCTCTATGGCTACACCTTC. This codes for CASSFGVPLYGYTF.

The gene calls are TRBV9 and TRBJ1-3; D ambiguous. V dropped 0 bases and J dropped 2 bases, with 18 bases sitting between them. Germline V CDR1 and CDR2: SGDLS, YYNGEE. This CDR3 is built from 18 residues. CDR3 residues: CASSVEEGRRSTGNTIYF. CDR3 coding DNA: TGTGCCAGCAGCGTAGAGGAGGGCAGGAGATCCACTGGAAACACCATATATTTT.

The genes are TRBV7-9 and TRBJ2-3; no clear D. Trimming took 4 bases from V and 1 from J, leaving 12 bases between them. Per germline, CDR1 SEHNR and CDR2 FQNEAQ (reference sequence). The CDR3 extends over 15 amino acids. The CDR3 protein is CASSSRPDGTDTQYF. The CDR3 DNA follows: TGTGCCAGCAGCTCACGTCCGGACGGCACAGATACGCAGTATTTT.